The 29 T cell receptor beta chains below were found in one sample sequenced in a study of T-cell reconstitution after alpha-beta-depleted transplantation in children. Unique molecular identifiers were incorporated when the TCRbeta library was constructed. TCRdb called the PCR reads again in MiXCR, with one record for every CDR3 protein. The sample lists some 80,000 distinct CDR3 sequences; about a sixth were seen once. Source: PBMCs, mostly from graft donor cells, taken 360 days after TCRalphabeta/CD19-depleted stem cell transplant. The origin of the receptors is a male patient between 2 and 15 years old who had a stem cell transplant for acute lymphoblastic leukemia, so the T cells may come from the graft donor.

The genes are TRBV11-2 and TRBJ2-1; D perhaps matches TRBD1 (5 bases). This CDR3 has 17 amino acids. Trimming cost V 3 bases and J 4 bases, with 19 bases left between them. The germline V gene has CDR1 SGHAT and CDR2 FQNNGV. The CDR3 DNA is TGTGCCAGCAGCTTTTACACGGGTGACAGACGATACAATGAGCAGTTCTTC. Translation: CASSFYTGDRRYNEQFF. Together with reference TRBV11-2 and TRBJ2-1, the CDR3 gives the full variable domain: EAGVAQSPRYKIIEKRQSVAFWCNPISGHATLYWYQQILGQGPKLLIQFQNNGVVDDSQLPKDRFSAERLKGVDSTLKIQPAKLEDSAVYLCASSFYTGDRRYNEQFFGPGTRLTVL.

This clonotype was detected only a few times. This sequence joins TRBV12-3 or TRBV12-4 and TRBJ2-2; D might be TRBD2 (5 bases). CDR3 length: 14 amino acids. V dropped 5 bases and J dropped 8 bases, with 15 bases sitting between them. CDR3 DNA: TGTGCCAGCAGTCCCCGTCGCAGGAGGGGGGAGCTGTTTTTT. As protein: CASSPRRRRGELFF.

The chain is built from TRBV5-4 and TRBJ1-1, with 8 bases lining up with TRBD1. The V gene's germline CDR1 is SGHNT and CDR2 YYREEE (reference sequence). This CDR3 has 15 residues. Trimming removed 5 bases from V and 6 bases from J; junction bases left unmatched: 12. The CDR3 is CASRSQGALRSEAFF. The CDR3 nucleotides are TGTGCCAGCAGAAGTCAGGGGGCGTTACGATCTGAAGCTTTCTTT.

The chain is built from TRBV5-1 and TRBJ2-7, with 10 bases matching TRBD2. CDR1 and CDR2 from the germline V gene are SGHRS and YFSETQ. CDR3 size: 14 residues. Trimming cost V 4 bases and J 7 bases; bases outside gene matches: 8. CDR3 DNA sequence: TGCGCCAGCAGCGTAGCGGGAGGTCCTGGGGAGCAGTACTTC. It translates to CASSVAGGPGEQYF.

V is TRBV11-3 and J is TRBJ2-3; D might be TRBD1 or TRBD2, each matching 6 bases. Germline V gene sequence: CDR1 SGHNT, CDR2 YENEEA. The CDR3 runs 15 residues. Trimming removed 5 bases from V and 2 bases from J, with 14 bases in between. The CDR3 region is CASSRRGIPTDTQYF. CDR3 bases: TGTGCCAGCAGCAGGAGGGGGATCCCCACAGATACGCAGTATTTT.

This clonotype was picked up a small number of times. V is TRBV6-2 or TRBV6-3 and J is TRBJ2-4, with 13 bases lining up with TRBD2. The CDR3 is 20 amino acids. The junction had 15 bases not matched to a gene; V was cut back by 4 bases and J by 3 bases. CDR1 is MNHEY and CDR2 is SVGEGT in the germline V gene. The CDR3 loop is CASSFRTSGRMKVVKNIQYF. The CDR3 DNA reads as TGTGCCAGCAGTTTTAGGACTAGCGGGAGAATGAAAGTAGTCAAAAACATTCAGTACTTC.

This clonotype was counted ten times or more. The chain recombines TRBV5-1 with TRBJ2-2, with a tentative D call TRBD1 (6 bases). Trimming left V 0 bases short and J 6 bases short, with 15 bases between. The germline V gene has CDR1 SGHRS and CDR2 YFSETQ. The CDR3 loop spans 16 amino acids. In DNA form, the CDR3 reads TGCGCCAGCAGCTTGGTCACAGGGTCGGACCCCGGGGAGCTGTTTTTT. Translation: CASSLVTGSDPGELFF.

This chain uses TRBV4-1 with TRBJ2-7; D is possibly TRBD1 or TRBD2 (6 bases each). The germline V gene has CDR1 MGHRA and CDR2 YSYEKL. The CDR3 is made up of 15 amino acids. Between the trimmed V and J ends, which lost 3 bases and 3 bases, there was a span of 15 bases. The CDR3 nucleotides read TGCGCCAGCAGCCACATTGCGGGACATGGCTACGAGCAGTACTTC. Its translation is CASSHIAGHGYEQYF.

The chain uses TRBV27 and TRBJ1-1, with D unclear. Looked up from germline, CDR1 is MNHEY and CDR2 is SMNVEV (reference sequence). The CDR3 contains 14 residues. Between the trimmed V and J ends, which lost 2 bases and 8 bases, there was a span of 15 bases. DNA of the CDR3: TGTGCCAGCAGTTTAGTCACAGCCCTAGGAGAAGCTTTCTTT. Translated: CASSLVTALGEAFF.

This chain uses TRBV7-9 with TRBJ2-3; 14 bases align to TRBD2. V trimming: 6 bases; J trimming: 5 bases; junction bases outside the gene matches: 7. This CDR3 is built from 16 residues. Looked up from germline, CDR1 is SEHNR and CDR2 is FQNEAQ (reference sequence). Here the CDR3 reads CASRGLAGVFGDTQYF. The DNA for the CDR3 is TGTGCCAGCAGGGGACTAGCGGGAGTTTTTGGAGATACGCAGTATTTT.

V gene TRBV11-2 combines with J gene TRBJ1-6; D remains unclear. The CDR3 has 16 residues. The germline V gene has CDR1 SGHAT and CDR2 FQNNGV. V was cut by 5 bases and J by 0 bases, with 11 bases left in between. The CDR3 loop is CASSPGVRSYNSPLHF. The CDR3 DNA reads as TGTGCCAGCAGCCCTGGGGTTCGCTCCTATAATTCACCCCTCCACTTT.

The chain recombines TRBV12-3 or TRBV12-4 with TRBJ2-7, with 12 bases that match TRBD2. Trimming removed 4 bases from V and 12 bases from J; junction bases left unmatched: 13. The length of the CDR3 is 15 residues. In DNA, the CDR3 is TGTGCCAGCAGTTCTAGGGGGACTAGCGGGTACACAGCGTACTTC. This codes for CASSSRGTSGYTAYF.

This clonotype was picked up a small number of times. The V call is TRBV2, the J call TRBJ2-7, with a tentative D call TRBD1 (5 bases). Germline V CDR1 and CDR2: SNHLY, FYNNEI. CDR3 length: 15 residues. V was pared by 4 bases and J by 2 bases, with 15 bases between. Here the CDR3 DNA reads TGTGCCAGCAGTGTAAGTGACAGCACTACCTACGAGCAGTACTTC. Translation: CASSVSDSTTYEQYF.

V gene TRBV21-1 combines with J gene TRBJ2-3; TRBD1, the D gene given by the table, was not confirmed from the DNA. TRBV21-1 is shown as a pseudogene. The CDR3 is 16 residues long. The CDR3 region is CASSKVDSDMTDTQYF. CDR3 sequence (DNA): TGTGCCAGCAGCAAAGTGGACAGCGATATGACAGATACGCAGTATTTT.

This clonotype was detected a few times. This sequence joins TRBV7-8 and TRBJ2-6; TRBD2 aligns across 7 bases. Trimming removed 0 bases from V and 2 bases from J; junction bases left unmatched: 10. The CDR3 loop spans 19 amino acids. Germline V gene lookup returns CDR1 SGHVS and CDR2 FQNEAQ. CDR3 residues: CASSLAGTIVIAGANVLTF. CDR3 DNA sequence: TGTGCCAGCAGCTTAGCCGGGACTATTGTTATCGCTGGGGCCAACGTCCTGACTTTC.

The chain carries TRBV20-1 and TRBJ1-1; no clear D. CDR3 size: 14 residues. Germline V lookup: CDR1 DFQATT, CDR2 SNEGSKA (reference sequence). V lost 3 bases to trimming and J lost 0 bases, with 11 bases between them. CDR3 residues: CSARSGLMNTEAFF. Written as DNA, the CDR3 is TGCAGTGCTAGGTCAGGCCTTATGAACACTGAAGCTTTCTTT.

The chain has TRBV10-2 and TRBJ2-5; a possible D gene is TRBD1 (6 bases). The length of the CDR3 is 13 residues. Germline CDR1 reads WSHSY; CDR2 reads SAAADI. The ends were cut back, 5 bases at V and 5 bases at J, with 12 bases in the middle. CDR3 region: CASSRGSWETQYF. The CDR3 DNA follows: TGCGCCAGCAGTAGGGGGAGTTGGGAGACCCAGTACTTC.

This clonotype was detected ten times or more. V is TRBV28 and J is TRBJ2-7, with a possible D match to TRBD1 (5 bases). Germline V gene lookup returns CDR1 MDHEN and CDR2 SYDVKM. V lost 2 bases to trimming and J lost 3 bases, with 11 bases between them. This CDR3 has 14 amino acids. In DNA form, the CDR3 reads TGTGCCAGCAGTTTAATGGCAGGGTACTACGAGCAGTACTTC. Protein sequence: CASSLMAGYYEQYF.

The V call is TRBV11-2, the J call TRBJ2-7; 9 nucleotides line up with TRBD1. Germline V lookup: CDR1 SGHAT, CDR2 FQNNGV. The V and J ends lost 1 base and 3 bases, in that order; junction bases with no gene match: 4. The CDR3 has 15 amino acids. CDR3 DNA: TGTGCCAGCAGCTTAGCCGGGACAGGGTACTACGAGCAGTACTTC. Translating gives CASSLAGTGYYEQYF.

This clonotype was recorded many times. The rearrangement links TRBV24-1 to TRBJ2-1; D is possibly TRBD1 (6 bases). The CDR3 consists of 14 residues. Germline CDR1 and CDR2: KGHDR and SFDVKD. Trimming cost V 4 bases and J 4 bases, with 10 bases left between them. The CDR3 protein is CATSESRGYNEQFF. CDR3 nucleotide sequence: TGTGCCACCAGTGAGAGCAGGGGTTACAATGAGCAGTTCTTC.

The chain is built from TRBV27 and TRBJ2-5, with D maybe TRBD1 (6 bases). From germline, CDR1 is MNHEY and CDR2 SMNVEV (reference sequence). V dropped 4 bases and J dropped 4 bases, with 16 bases sitting between them. The CDR3 covers 15 residues. CDR3 protein: CASSYSGRGRETQYF. CDR3 bases: TGTGCCAGCAGTTACTCGGGCAGGGGACGAGAGACCCAGTACTTC.

This clonotype was detected ten times or more. The CDR3 here is CASSLYPGYNQPQHF. Here the CDR3 DNA reads TGCGCCAGCAGCTTGTATCCGGGGTACAATCAGCCCCAGCATTTT. V gene TRBV5-1 combines with J gene TRBJ1-5; D uncertain. This CDR3 spans 15 amino acids. Trimming removed 1 base at V and 3 bases at J, with 11 bases between. CDR1 is SGHRS and CDR2 is YFSETQ in the germline V gene.

This clonotype has a handful of counts. CDR3 loop: CASNPDSPYNEQFF. As DNA, the CDR3 is TGTGCCAGCAACCCGGACAGCCCCTACAATGAGCAGTTCTTC. The chain uses TRBV12-3 or TRBV12-4 and TRBJ2-1; a possible D gene is TRBD1 (6 bases). V lost 7 bases and J lost 2, with 12 bases in between. The CDR3 has 14 residues.

This clonotype has ten or more counts. V and J are TRBV5-1 and TRBJ2-1, with D perhaps matching TRBD1 or TRBD2 (5 bases each). CDR1 is SGHRS, CDR2 YFSETQ, per germline. The germline V and J ends were trimmed by 1 base and 5 bases, with 19 bases remaining between them. This CDR3 comprises 17 residues. CDR3 sequence (DNA): TGCGCCAGCAGCTTGAAGGGGACGGCCGCTTTAGACAATGAGCAGTTCTTC. Translated: CASSLKGTAALDNEQFF. The full variable domain, completed using reference TRBV5-1 and TRBJ2-1, is KAGVTQTPRYLIKTRGQQVTLSCSPISGHRSVSWYQQTPGQGLQFLFEYFSETQRNKGNFPGRFSGRQFSNSRSEMNVSTLELGDSALYLCASSLKGTAALDNEQFFGPGTRLTVL.

The sample holds a few counts of this clonotype. The gene calls are TRBV5-1 and TRBJ2-3; 9 bases agree with TRBD1. The germline CDR1 and CDR2 sequences are SGHRS and YFSETQ. CDR3 length equals 14 residues. The V segment lost 6 bases and the J segment 7 bases; nucleotides outside the gene matches: 9. CDR3 sequence: CASTPGTGRNTQYF. CDR3 nucleotides: TGCGCCAGCACCCCTGGGACAGGGCGTAATACGCAGTATTTT.

The chain carries TRBV3-1 and TRBJ2-4; TRBD2 matches 10 bases. Per the germline V gene, CDR1 is LGHDT and CDR2 is YNNKEL (reference sequence). V dropped 1 base and J dropped 0; count of bases not matched to a gene: 6. The CDR3 has 18 residues. The CDR3, as DNA: TGTGCCAGCAGCCAAGGGACTAGCGGACTCATAGCCAAAAACATTCAGTACTTC. Amino acid sequence: CASSQGTSGLIAKNIQYF.

This clonotype was counted a few times. The chain combines TRBV11-1 with TRBJ2-1; tentatively, D is TRBD2 (5 bases). Looked up from germline, CDR1 is SGHAT and CDR2 is FQDESV (reference sequence). The V end lost 3 bases, the J end lost 4 bases, and 22 bases lay between the germline ends. The CDR3 runs 18 residues. This CDR3 is CASSLINKAGRGYNEQFF. In nucleotides, the CDR3 is TGTGCCAGCAGCTTGATTAATAAAGCAGGACGGGGTTACAATGAGCAGTTCTTC. Drawing the rest from reference TRBV11-1 and TRBJ2-1, the complete variable domain is EAEVAQSPRYKITEKSQAVAFWCDPISGHATLYWYRQILGQGPELLVQFQDESVVDDSQLPKDRFSAERLKGVDSTLKIQPAELGDSAMYLCASSLINKAGRGYNEQFFGPGTRLTVL.

In this sample, this clonotype turned up a few times. CDR3 residues: CASSRDRRNYGYTF. The CDR3 bases are TGCGCCAGCAGCCGGGACCGTCGTAACTATGGCTACACCTTC. The chain carries TRBV4-1 and TRBJ1-2; TRBD1 might be the D (5 bases). V was trimmed by 4 bases and J by 1 base, leaving 10 bases between them. This CDR3 region has 14 residues. CDR1 is MGHRA and CDR2 is YSYEKL in the germline V gene.

CDR3 sequence reads: CASSLGPGNTGELFF. The CDR3 DNA is TGCGCCAGCAGCTTGGGGCCAGGGAACACCGGGGAGCTGTTTTTT. The chain couples TRBV5-1 to TRBJ2-2; D gene uncertain. There are 15 residues in the CDR3. With 0 bases removed from V and 1 base from J, the gap between germline ends came to 7 bases. Looked up from germline, CDR1 is SGHRS and CDR2 is YFSETQ.